Presented here are 19 T cell receptor beta chains from one specimen sequenced in a study of blood T cell repertoires in COVID-19. Data came from immunoSEQ multiplex PCR; TCRdb stores just in-frame clones and leaves some out. Of 130,000 to 150,000 clones in the sample, more than 75% are singletons; the top ten hold approximately 5.2%. The specimen was peripheral blood. These receptor sequences come from an older woman with COVID-19, enrolled during active disease.

J is TRBJ1-2 and V is TRBV10-3; 8 bases fit TRBD1. The germline V gene encodes CDR1 ENHRY and CDR2 SYGVKD. The CDR3 extends over 13 amino acids. The V gene end was trimmed by 2 bases and the J gene end by 6 bases; junction bases not matched to a gene: 2. For the CDR3, the DNA is TGTGCCATCAGTGAGCAGGGGGCGAATGGCTACACCTTC. Its protein is CAISEQGANGYTF.

The gene calls are TRBV19 and TRBJ1-5; TRBD1 matches 7 bases. The CDR3 is 15 residues long. Germline-derived CDR1 and CDR2 are LNHDA and SQIVND (reference sequence). V trimming: 4 bases; J trimming: 2 bases; junction bases outside the gene matches: 5. For the CDR3, the DNA is TGTGCCAGTAGTACGGTAGGGACAGGCAATCAGCCCCAGCATTTT. Amino acid sequence: CASSTVGTGNQPQHF.

V and J are TRBV4-3 and TRBJ2-3; 7 bases agree with TRBD2. This CDR3 contains 15 residues. Trimming took 1 base from V and 8 from J; bases not matched to a gene: 9. Germline CDR1 is LGHNA and CDR2 is YSLEER. The CDR3 nucleotides are TGCGCCAGCAGCCAAGCCCTCGGGGGGTTGGGTACGCAGTATTTT. Translating it yields CASSQALGGLGTQYF.

The J gene is TRBJ2-2, the V gene TRBV28, with a tentative D call TRBD1 (5 bases). Per germline, CDR1 MDHEN and CDR2 SYDVKM. There are 15 residues in the CDR3. Trimming left V 4 bases short and J 3 bases short, with 12 bases between. This chain's CDR3 is CASSYVGVDTGELFF. Written as DNA, the CDR3 is TGTGCCAGCAGTTACGTAGGGGTTGACACCGGGGAGCTGTTTTTT.

This sequence joins TRBV19 and TRBJ2-2; TRBD1 matches 8 bases. Per germline, CDR1 LNHDA and CDR2 SQIVND (reference sequence). CDR3 length: 14 amino acids. V gave up 7 bases and J gave up 4 bases; unmatched junction bases: 5. The CDR3 region has the DNA TGTGCCAGTACAGGGGACAGGCGCACCGGGGAGCTGTTTTTT. This translates into CASTGDRRTGELFF. Full variable domain (outside the CDR3, taken from reference TRBV19 and TRBJ2-2): DGGITQSPKYLFRKEGQNVTLSCEQNLNHDAMYWYRQDPGQGLRLIYYSQIVNDFQKGDIAEGYSVSREKKESFPLTVTSAQKNPTAFYLCASTGDRRTGELFFGEGSRLTVL.

CDR3 in amino acids: CASSLNRNTGELFF. The CDR3 bases are TGTGCCAGCAGCTTAAACAGAAACACCGGGGAGCTGTTTTTT. The V and J genes are TRBV7-3 and TRBJ2-2; D gene uncertain. CDR1 SGHTA and CDR2 FQGTGA come from the germline V gene. V lost 1 base to trimming and J lost 2 bases, with 5 bases between them. The CDR3 consists of 14 residues.

The chain carries TRBV5-6 and TRBJ1-2; 7 nucleotides line up with TRBD1. The CDR3 is 15 amino acids. The trim removed 3 bases at V and 7 bases at J, leaving 12 bases unmatched. CDR1 and CDR2 (germline): SGHDT, YYEEEE. The CDR3 region is CASSSVGRGRVGYTF. CDR3 in DNA: TGTGCCAGCAGCTCGGTGGGAAGGGGGCGAGTTGGCTACACCTTC.

The chain has TRBV3-1 (or the pseudogene TRBV3-2) and TRBJ1-4; no reliable D call. The ends were cut back, 0 bases at V and 16 bases at J, with 15 bases in the middle. The CDR3 is made up of 13 amino acids. Germline V lookup: CDR1 LGHDT, CDR2 YNNKEL (reference sequence). The DNA of the CDR3 is TGTGCCAGCAGCCAAGAAGGGAGGGCCGGGCCGTTTTTT. It specifies CASSQEGRAGPFF.

V and J are TRBV3-1 (or the pseudogene TRBV3-2) and TRBJ2-7; D might be TRBD2 (6 bases). The CDR3 contains 13 residues. The germline gives CDR1 LGHDT, CDR2 YNNKEL (reference sequence). Trimming stripped 4 bases from V and 11 bases from J, with 18 bases between. The CDR3 reads CASSPDLGGGKYF. The CDR3 DNA reads as TGTGCCAGCAGCCCCGATTTGGGGGGTGGGAAGTACTTC.

The chain couples TRBV29-1 to TRBJ1-1, with D possibly TRBD1 on 5 matching bases. The CDR3 extends over 13 amino acids. The germline V gene has CDR1 SQVTM and CDR2 ANQGSEA. The V gene lost 1 base and the J gene lost 10 bases, with 16 bases spanning the gap. CDR3 nucleotide sequence: TGCAGCGTTGAAGGGGGCGCCTCTTCTGTAGCTTTCTTT. It yields the protein CSVEGGASSVAFF.

The chain combines TRBV6-5 with TRBJ1-2; D possibly corresponds to TRBD1 (6 bases). The CDR3 loop spans 14 amino acids. Germline V gene sequence: CDR1 MNHEY, CDR2 SVGAGI. Trimming pared 6 bases from V and 8 bases from J, leaving 19 bases between. The DNA of the CDR3 is TGTGCCAGCAGCCCCGATAATACAGGGTACGGCTACACCTTC. The encoded protein is CASSPDNTGYGYTF.

This clone occurred once. The chain uses TRBV11-1 and TRBJ2-7; D gene ambiguous. The CDR3 runs to 14 residues. Trimming removed 1 base at V and 0 bases at J, with 7 bases between. The germline CDR1 and CDR2 sequences are SGHAT and FQDESV (reference sequence). CDR3: CASSLDPGSYEQYF. As DNA, the CDR3 is TGTGCCAGCAGCTTAGATCCCGGCTCCTACGAGCAGTACTTC.

In its sample, this clone was seen once. The chain combines TRBV5-4 with TRBJ2-1, with a weak D call TRBD2 (6 bases). The CDR3 length is 12 residues. The ends were cut back, 5 bases at V and 10 bases at J, with 13 bases in the middle. CDR1 and CDR2 (germline): SGHNT, YYREEE (reference sequence). CDR3 sequence reads: CASRGGRPEQFF. DNA for the CDR3: TGTGCCAGCAGGGGGGGACGGCCCGAGCAGTTCTTC.

The V gene is TRBV16, the J gene TRBJ1-2, with TRBD1 identical over 9 bases. The germline V gene has CDR1 KGHSY and CDR2 FQNENV. Trimming at V came to 0 bases and at J to 7 bases, leaving 6 bases not matched to a gene. This CDR3 has 15 amino acids. The CDR3, as DNA: TGTGCCAGCAGCCAATCGATTGTACAGGGGGCTGGCTACACCTTC. Translation gives CASSQSIVQGAGYTF. Full variable domain (outside the CDR3, taken from reference TRBV16 and TRBJ1-2): GEEVAQTPKHLVRGEGQKAKLYCAPIKGHSYVFWYQQVLKNEFKFLISFQNENVFDETGMPKERFSAKCLPNSPCSLEIQATKLEDSAVYFCASSQSIVQGAGYTFGSGTRLTVV.

As DNA, the CDR3 is TGTGCCAGCAGCTTAGCCCCAACTAGCGGAGACGAGCAGTACTTC. Its translation is CASSLAPTSGDEQYF. This chain links TRBV7-2 with TRBJ2-7; 8 nucleotides agree with TRBD2. Germline V lookup: CDR1 SGHTA, CDR2 FQGNSA. The CDR3 spans 15 residues. Unmatched junction bases numbered 6, after V lost 0 bases and J lost 5 bases.

V is TRBV10-3 and J is TRBJ1-1; 8 nucleotides match TRBD1. CDR1 and CDR2 from the germline V gene are ENHRY and SYGVKD. This CDR3 spans 16 amino acids. The V gene end was trimmed by 4 bases and the J gene end by 2 bases; junction bases not matched to a gene: 9. The CDR3 DNA reads TGTGCCATCAGTGGTGGGACAGGAGGTATTAACACTGAAGCTTTCTTT. Encoded protein: CAISGGTGGINTEAFF.

The chain couples TRBV30 to TRBJ1-2; a weak D match, TRBD1 (5 bases). CDR1 and CDR2 (germline): GTSNPN, SVGIG (reference sequence). This CDR3 contains 13 residues. The ends were cut back, 1 base at V and 8 bases at J, with 14 bases in the middle. The chain's CDR3 is CAWSGPGKDGYTF. The CDR3, as DNA: TGTGCCTGGAGTGGGCCAGGGAAGGACGGCTACACCTTC.

The J gene is TRBJ1-1, the V gene TRBV9; possible D gene TRBD1, 5 bases. Germline CDR1 SGDLS, CDR2 YYNGEE. This CDR3 comprises 13 residues. Between the trimmed V and J ends, which lost 6 bases and 1 base, there was a span of 10 bases. CDR3 in DNA: TGTGCCAGCAACCAGGGTGCGAACACTGAAGCTTTCTTT. This sequence encodes CASNQGANTEAFF.

V gene TRBV29-1 combines with J gene TRBJ2-7; 11 bases match TRBD1. J lost 4 bases, V lost 7 bases, and 9 bases had no gene match. The CDR3 consists of 14 residues. CDR1 and CDR2 from the germline V gene are SQVTM and ANQGSEA. The CDR3 coding sequence is TGCAGCGCCACCCCGGGACAGGGGGGATACGAGCAGTACTTC. As protein: CSATPGQGGYEQYF.